This T cell receptor (beta chain) was retrieved from a study of blood T cell repertoires in COVID-19. Looking at the study overall: Donors in the United States, Italy and Spain gave samples during acute or convalescent COVID-19.

Methods used by the authors: Scientists estimated how many nucleated cells there were by amplifying reference gene primers. Using immunoSEQ multiplex PCR, the repertoire was profiled, and TCRdb retains in-frame clones only, with some absent. V and J calls and clone size follow that table, whereas D and trimming were derived from the DNA. Of roughly 100,000 clones in the sample, around 83% are singletons; the top ten hold 3% to 4%. The sequenced material came from peripheral blood. The receptor was derived from a woman older than 75 with active or convalescent COVID-19.

The chain's CDR3 is CASSLWPSGTSSYNEQFF. The CDR3 DNA follows: TGTGCCAGCAGCTTGTGGCCCAGCGGAACCAGCTCCTACAATGAGCAGTTCTTC. The genes are TRBV5-5 and TRBJ2-1; weak D call: TRBD2 (5 bases). Trimming left V 1 base short and J 0 bases short, with 17 bases between. The CDR3 covers 18 residues. The germline gives CDR1 SGHKS, CDR2 YYEKEE (reference sequence).